A selection of T cell receptor beta chains follows, all from one sample in a study of blood T cell repertoires in COVID-19. Sequencing was performed with immunoSEQ multiplex PCR; in TCRdb, only in-frame clones are kept and a portion is missing. The sample shows 350,000 to 400,000 clones, less than 90% of them seen only once. Sequenced material: peripheral blood. The receptors were sampled from a woman in her sixties or seventies with COVID-19, enrolled during active disease. The CDR3 runs from the conserved cysteine through the conserved F or W. D genes are given only for firm matches. The listing skips clone size in some rows; elsewhere it reads once, few, many or a size class.

cdr3_nt,cdr3_aa,clone_size,d_call,v_call,j_call
TGTGCCAGCAGTGAAGCTAGCGGGGAGCTATACAATGAGCAGTTCTTC,CASSEASGELYNEQFF,.,TRBD2,TRBV2,TRBJ2-1
TGTGCCAGCAGGCTAGACTCATCCTACGAGCAGTACTTC,CASRLDSSYEQYF,.,.,TRBV7-6,TRBJ2-7
TGTGCCAGCAGCGTAGGGGAGGGAGGGAACACTGAAGCTTTCTTT,CASSVGEGGNTEAFF,few,.,TRBV9,TRBJ1-1
TGCGCCAGCAGCTTGGTTGGCGGGGGGCCTCAGGATGAGCAGTTCTTC,CASSLVGGGPQDEQFF,.,TRBD2,TRBV5-1,TRBJ2-1
TGTGCCAGCAGTTTCCGGACAGGGGTTGGGGAGACCCAGTACTTC,CASSFRTGVGETQYF,.,TRBD1,TRBV27,TRBJ2-5
TGTGCCAGCAGCGGTCTATCGGGGGGCAAAGAGACCCAGTACTTC,CASSGLSGGKETQYF,once,.,TRBV6-2/TRBV6-3,TRBJ2-5
TGTGCCAGCAGCTTATTGTTCACCGCCTGGGCTGGTGAGCAGTACTTC,CASSLLFTAWAGEQYF,.,.,TRBV7-2,TRBJ2-7
TGTGCCAGCAGCCAAGATAACCGGGGGGCGGCTTTGTATGGCTACACCTTC,CASSQDNRGAALYGYTF,.,.,TRBV4-2,TRBJ1-2
TGTGCCAGCAAGGGGGGGCAGAATGAAGCTTTCTTT,CASKGGQNEAFF,.,.,TRBV2,TRBJ1-1
TGTGCCAGCAGCTCGGGGATTTTTAATGAAAAACTGTTTTTT,CASSSGIFNEKLFF,.,.,TRBV7-9,TRBJ1-4
TGTGCCAGCAGCCAAGGAGGCTACGAGCAGTACTTC,CASSQGGYEQYF,.,.,TRBV4-2,TRBJ2-7
TGTGCCAGCAGCCCCGCGGGTCGGCATGAAAAACTGTTTTTT,CASSPAGRHEKLFF,.,.,TRBV27,TRBJ1-4
TGTGCCAGCAGCTACCTCTACAATGAGCAGTTCTTC,CASSYLYNEQFF,.,.,TRBV2,TRBJ2-1
TGTGCCAGCTCAGTCGGGACAGCCTCCTACGAGCAGTACTTC,CASSVGTASYEQYF,.,TRBD1,TRBV18,TRBJ2-7
TGTGCCAGCTCACCTACGGGACATTCCACCGGGGAGCTGTTTTTT,CASSPTGHSTGELFF,few,.,TRBV18,TRBJ2-2
TGTGCCAGCAGAGCCGGGGGACTAGCCAAAAACATTCAGTACTTC,CASRAGGLAKNIQYF,once,.,TRBV21-1,TRBJ2-4
TGTGCCAGTACCTTGGACAGGGCAAATCAGCCCCAGCATTTT,CASTLDRANQPQHF,.,TRBD1,TRBV19,TRBJ1-5
TGTGCCAGCAGTCCTAGCCTTGGGGACAGCCCCACGAACGAGCAGTACTTC,CASSPSLGDSPTNEQYF,.,TRBD1,TRBV27,TRBJ2-7
TGCGCCAGCAGCCCCCCCGGGACAGGGACCTACAATGAGCAGTTCTTC,CASSPPGTGTYNEQFF,.,TRBD1,TRBV4-1,TRBJ2-1
TGTGCCAGCAGCCAGAAGCGGGGGGCCTACAATGAGCAGTTCTTC,CASSQKRGAYNEQFF,.,TRBD2,TRBV3-1/TRBV3-2,TRBJ2-1
TGTGCCAGCAGTAATGGCGGGACACGGGGGGAGGAAAAACTGTTTTTT,CASSNGGTRGEEKLFF,.,.,TRBV6-2/TRBV6-3,TRBJ1-4
TGCGCCAGCAGCCTAGTAGGGGCCGGGGAGACCCAGTACTTC,CASSLVGAGETQYF,.,.,TRBV5-1,TRBJ2-5
TGTGCCAGCAGCGTTAGCGGGGGGGTCCAAGAGACCCAGTACTTC,CASSVSGGVQETQYF,.,TRBD2,TRBV9,TRBJ2-5
TGTGCCAGCAGCTTACTAGGAGATGGCTCACCCCTCCACTTT,CASSLLGDGSPLHF,.,.,TRBV7-3,TRBJ1-6
TGTGCCAGCACCCCCCCGGCAGGGACTTTCTACGAGCAGTACTTC,CASTPPAGTFYEQYF,.,.,TRBV6-5,TRBJ2-7
TGTGCCAGCAGCCGCCTGGGGGGGTCCGAGCAGTACTTC,CASSRLGGSEQYF,.,TRBD2,TRBV11-1,TRBJ2-7
TGTGCCAGCAGCCAAAGGAGAGGGTATGCTAATGAAAAACTGTTTTTT,CASSQRRGYANEKLFF,.,.,TRBV14,TRBJ1-4
TGTGCCAGCAGTTACTCGGACAGGGGTGGCTACACCTTC,CASSYSDRGGYTF,.,TRBD1,TRBV6-5,TRBJ1-2
TGTGCCAGCAGCCCGGGGGGGACGCAAGAGACCCAGTACTTC,CASSPGGTQETQYF,.,TRBD2,TRBV7-9,TRBJ2-5
TGCAGTGCTAGACTATTTTATGGCTACACCTTC,CSARLFYGYTF,.,.,TRBV20-1,TRBJ1-2
TGTGCCAGTAGGGGCAGCTCTGGGGCCAACGTCCTGACTTTC,CASRGSSGANVLTF,.,.,TRBV19,TRBJ2-6
TGTGCCAGCAGCTACGGGACACCCACCTACGAGCAGTACTTC,CASSYGTPTYEQYF,.,.,TRBV5-4,TRBJ2-7
TGTGCCAGTAGTATTCAATGGGGCAGGATCGATGAGCAGTTCTTC,CASSIQWGRIDEQFF,.,.,TRBV19,TRBJ2-1
TGTGCCAGCACCGGGGACAGGGATGGCTATGGCTACACCTTC,CASTGDRDGYGYTF,.,TRBD1,TRBV5-6,TRBJ1-2
TGTGCCAGCTCACGACAGGGGGACTCCTACGAGCAGTACTTC,CASSRQGDSYEQYF,.,TRBD1,TRBV18,TRBJ2-7
TGCGCCAGCAGCCAACCGACTAGCGGGGGGGCCCGGGGCGAGCAGTACTTC,CASSQPTSGGARGEQYF,.,TRBD2,TRBV4-1,TRBJ2-7
TGTGCCAGCAAATTGACAGTTAGCAATCAGCCCCAGCATTTT,CASKLTVSNQPQHF,.,.,TRBV6-5,TRBJ1-5
TGCGCCAGCACCCCAAGGAGCGGGGGGGCCACAGATACGCAGTATTTT,CASTPRSGGATDTQYF,.,TRBD2,TRBV5-1,TRBJ2-3
TGTGCCTGGAGTTCAATAGGGGGTACGTCACCCCTCCACTTT,CAWSSIGGTSPLHF,.,.,TRBV30,TRBJ1-6
TGTGCCAGCAGCCCGCCCCCGACAGGGGTTAGCAATCAGCCCCAGCATTTT,CASSPPPTGVSNQPQHF,.,.,TRBV21-1,TRBJ1-5
TGTGCCAGCAGTTACTCGCAGGGGCCGGGCTATGGCTACACCTTC,CASSYSQGPGYGYTF,.,.,TRBV6-5,TRBJ1-2
TGTGCCAGCTCACCTGCTAGCGGGGGGGAAGAGACCCAGTACTTC,CASSPASGGEETQYF,.,TRBD2,TRBV18,TRBJ2-5